The entry below gives a single TCR beta chain sequence along with its context. This entry comes from a study of blood T cell repertoires in COVID-19. Only in-frame clones appear in the TCRdb table, and some are missing; sequencing was by immunoSEQ multiplex PCR. The sample consists of about 180,000 clones, about four fifths of them appearing once. V was cut by 2 bases and J by 0 bases, with 14 bases left in between. The CDR3 consists of 16 residues. CDR1 and CDR2 from the germline V gene are MNHNS and SASEGT. The source is a woman in her seventies with acute or convalescent COVID-19. The V call is TRBV6-1, the J call TRBJ2-7; no clear D. Sequenced sample: peripheral blood. CDR3 sequence reads: CASSERGLSYSYEQYF. CDR3 in DNA: TGTGCCAGCAGTGAACGTGGGCTGTCATACTCCTACGAGCAGTACTTC.